Described below is a single TCR beta chain sequence and its context. V lost 2 bases to trimming and J lost 7 bases, with 12 bases between them. Germline V gene data show CDR1 as ENHRY and CDR2 as SYGVKD. The CDR3 is 14 amino acids. The data are from a study of blood T cell repertoires in COVID-19. Generated by immunoSEQ multiplex PCR, the TCRdb table keeps only in-frame clones and is missing some. The table has 300,000 to 350,000 clones, 70% to 90% seen once. Participant age was roughly 18 to 90 years, and participants resided in around 24 US areas. Sequencing used PBMCs or T cells enriched from blood (not recorded which). This TCR was recovered from a man younger than 45 who had recovered from COVID-19. The chain is built from TRBV10-3 and TRBJ1-5; D might be TRBD1 (6 bases). The DNA for the CDR3 is TGTGCCATCAGTGAGGCAGGGGTTGGACAGCCCCAGCATTTT. Its protein is CAISEAGVGQPQHF.